This is a list of T cell receptor beta chains from one sample in a study of T cell repertoires in ileal Crohn's disease. Profiling relied on immunoSEQ multiplex PCR, and the TCRdb table lists in-frame clones only, not all of them. Here the sample spans about 7,200 clones, about two thirds being singletons. Material: ileal tissue. These receptors originate from an adult with Crohn's disease. CDR3s include the opening cysteine and the closing phenylalanine or tryptophan. D genes are given only for firm matches. Clone size, where shown, is once, few, many, or a class for clones that have expanded.

V gene	D gene	clone size	J gene	CDR3 DNA	CDR3 protein
TRBV28	NA	NA	TRBJ1-6	TGTGCCAGCAGTTTACGGCAGGGGAGCACCTATAATTCACCCCTCCACTTT	CASSLRQGSTYNSPLHF
TRBV29-1	NA	NA	TRBJ1-1	TGCAGCGTTGTCCACAGCACGAACACTGAAGCTTTCTTT	CSVVHSTNTEAFF
TRBV5-1	NA	NA	TRBJ2-4	TGCGCCAGCAGCTTGGCCTCGGCGGACTATGGAAACATTCAGTACTTC	CASSLASADYGNIQYF
TRBV9	TRBD2	few	TRBJ2-1	TGTGCCAGCAGCACAGATAGCGGGGGGCCAAATGAGCAGTTCTTC	CASSTDSGGPNEQFF
TRBV29-1	NA	NA	TRBJ1-1	TGCAGCGTGGGGAGGGGAGCTTTCTTT	CSVGRGAFF
TRBV6-4	NA	NA	TRBJ2-1	TGTGCCAGCAGAGGCGGCCTGGCCCTGTTCTTC	CASRGGLALFF
TRBV27	TRBD1	NA	TRBJ1-2	TGTGCCAGCAGTTTGACGGGACAGGGGCCCTATGGCTACACCTTC	CASSLTGQGPYGYTF
TRBV2	NA	NA	TRBJ1-5	TGTGCCAGCAATCCCGTACAGTCGAATCAGCCCCAGCATTTT	CASNPVQSNQPQHF
TRBV29-1	TRBD2	NA	TRBJ2-3	TGCAGCGCCCAAGCGGGGGGGCGATCAGATACGCAGTATTTT	CSAQAGGRSDTQYF
TRBV19	TRBD2	once	TRBJ2-1	TGTGCCACTAACCCGATTAGCGGGAGCTCCTACAATGAGCAGTTCTTC	CATNPISGSSYNEQFF
TRBV30	NA	few	TRBJ2-7	TGTGCCTGGAAACAGGGTTCCTACGAGCAGTACTTC	CAWKQGSYEQYF
TRBV5-4	TRBD1	NA	TRBJ1-4	TGTGCCAGCAGCTTGAGGGACAGGGGCCCTAATGAAAAACTGTTTTTT	CASSLRDRGPNEKLFF
TRBV28	NA	NA	TRBJ2-7	TGTGCCAGCAGTTTAGTAAACTACGAGCAGTACTTC	CASSLVNYEQYF
TRBV5-1	NA	NA	TRBJ2-7	TGCGCCAGCAGCTTACAGGTGAGCTCCTACGAGCAGTACTTC	CASSLQVSSYEQYF
TRBV7-9	TRBD1	NA	TRBJ1-2	TGTGCCAGCAGCTTAGGGGACAGGGTGTATGGCTACACCTTC	CASSLGDRVYGYTF
TRBV7-3	TRBD2	NA	TRBJ2-7	TGTGCCAGCAGCCAATTTAGCGGGGGGGCGGGCGAGCAGTACTTC	CASSQFSGGAGEQYF
TRBV6-5	NA	NA	TRBJ1-2	TGTGCCAGCAGTTACGAAGGGGGTGGAGGCTACACCTTC	CASSYEGGGGYTF
TRBV27	TRBD1	NA	TRBJ2-1	TGTGCCAGCAGTTTATTGAACAGGGGCCGCAATGAGCAGTTCTTC	CASSLLNRGRNEQFF
TRBV11-3	TRBD2	NA	TRBJ2-1	TGTGCCAGCAGCTTACCCCCTTTGACTAGCGGGGGCCTTTACAATGAGCAGTTCTTC	CASSLPPLTSGGLYNEQFF
TRBV2	NA	large	TRBJ1-1	TGTGCCAGCAGGGATTTGGGGGGGGAAGCTTTCTTT	CASRDLGGEAFF
TRBV2	NA	NA	TRBJ1-5	TGTGCCAGCAGTGATAGATTGGCGGTCAATCAGCCCCAGCATTTT	CASSDRLAVNQPQHF
TRBV6-1	TRBD1	NA	TRBJ2-7	TGTGCCAGCAGTGAAACCCCGGGACAGCTAAACTTC	CASSETPGQLNF
TRBV13	NA	once	TRBJ1-1	TGTGCCAGCAGCTTAGGCCGCGGGGGCGCGAGGACTGAAGCTTTCTTT	CASSLGRGGARTEAFF
TRBV29-1	NA	NA	TRBJ2-7	TGCAGCGTTGTGGCAGGCAGCTCCTACGAGCAGTACTTC	CSVVAGSSYEQYF
TRBV18	TRBD2	once	TRBJ2-5	TGTGCCAGCTCACCGGGACTAGAAGAGACCCAGTACTTC	CASSPGLEETQYF
TRBV30	NA	NA	TRBJ2-7	TGTGCCTGGAGGGGGGGGCAACTCCCCTACGAGCAGTACTTC	CAWRGGQLPYEQYF
TRBV9	TRBD1	few	TRBJ2-1	TGTGCCAGCACTAGGGGGACAGGGTCCCATGAGCAGTTCTTC	CASTRGTGSHEQFF
TRBV19	TRBD1	NA	TRBJ1-3	TGTGCCACCTTGGACAGGGTTTCTGGAAACACCATATATTTT	CATLDRVSGNTIYF
TRBV20-1	NA	NA	TRBJ2-5	TGCAGTGCTGCCCACAAAGAGACCCAGTACTTC	CSAAHKETQYF
TRBV29-1	TRBD2	NA	TRBJ2-2	TGCAGCGTTGTGGTGCTAGCGGGAGCGAACACCGGGGAGCTGTTTTTT	CSVVVLAGANTGELFF
TRBV15	NA	NA	TRBJ1-5	TGTGCCACCAGCAATGGCGGGAGGGATCAGCCCCAGCATTTT	CATSNGGRDQPQHF
TRBV28	NA	NA	TRBJ1-5	TGTGCCAGCAGCCTCGGGCAGCCCCAGCATTTT	CASSLGQPQHF
TRBV18	NA	NA	TRBJ1-5	TGTGCCAGCTCAAGGGAACAGGGAGCGAATCAGCCCCAGCATTTT	CASSREQGANQPQHF
TRBV7-7	TRBD1	NA	TRBJ2-7	TGTGCTAGCAGCCCGGGACAGGGGGGCTACGAGCAGTACTTC	CASSPGQGGYEQYF
TRBV2	TRBD1	NA	TRBJ1-2	TGTGCCAGCCGACGCCTGGGGACAGGGCCCCTTCGGGGCTACACCTTC	CASRRLGTGPLRGYTF
TRBV6-1	TRBD2	NA	TRBJ2-6	TGTGCCAGCAGATCGGGGGGCTCTGGGGCCAACGTCCTGACTTTC	CASRSGGSGANVLTF
TRBV19	NA	NA	TRBJ2-7	TGTGCCACCGCTCCCCCGGGACACACTACAATCCGCTACGAGCAGTACTTC	CATAPPGHTTIRYEQYF
TRBV6-4	NA	NA	TRBJ1-1	TGTGCCAGCAGTGACTCTCGTCTGGGCAAAGCTTTCTTT	CASSDSRLGKAFF
TRBV6-5	NA	NA	TRBJ1-5	TGTGCCAGCAGCAAACAGGTCTTTCAGCCCCAGCATTTT	CASSKQVFQPQHF
TRBV4-3	NA	NA	TRBJ1-4	TGCGCCAGCAGCCCGACAGAGGAAAAACTGTTTTTT	CASSPTEEKLFF
TRBV14	TRBD2	NA	TRBJ2-7	TGTGCCAGCAGCCAAGCCGGGACTAGCGGAACCTACGAGCAGTACTTC	CASSQAGTSGTYEQYF
TRBV9	TRBD2	NA	TRBJ2-5	TGTGCCAGCAGCGTAGGGGGGGGACAAGAGACCCAGTACTTC	CASSVGGGQETQYF
TRBV6-5	TRBD2	NA	TRBJ2-7	TGTGCCAGCAGCCAGAGGGGACTAGCGGGCTACGAGCAGTACTTC	CASSQRGLAGYEQYF